Listed below are T cell receptor beta chains from one sample, sequenced in a study of T-cell reconstitution after alpha-beta-depleted transplantation in children. TCRdb called the PCR reads again in MiXCR, with one record for every CDR3 protein. The repertoire includes approximately 640,000 distinct CDR3 sequences, over 15% of them detected once, and over 0.95% sits in the top ten. Specimen: PBMCs from the stem cell graft donor, collected from the stem cell graft. These receptors all come from a human donor who donated a stem cell graft to a child with acute myeloid leukemia. The CDR3 runs from the conserved cysteine through the conserved F or W. A D gene is named only where the DNA matches it firmly. The size of a clone is reported for some rows only, either as once, few or many, or as a class for expanded clones.

d_call	j_call	v_call	clone_size	cdr3_length	cdr3_nt	cdr3_aa
-	TRBJ2-6	TRBV24-1	few	14	TGTGCCACCAGTGATTTGTCTGGGGCCAACGTCCTGACTTTC	CATSDLSGANVLTF
TRBD1	TRBJ1-6	TRBV6-5	many	17	TGTGCCAGCAGTTACTCCCCGCCCGGGACAGGGAATTCACCCCTCCACTTT	CASSYSPPGTGNSPLHF
-	TRBJ1-1	TRBV7-9	many	15	TGTGCCAGCAGCTCAGGACAATTCATGAACACTGAAGCTTTCTTT	CASSSGQFMNTEAFF
-	TRBJ1-5	TRBV20-1	many	13	TGCAGTGCTAGTCCAGGGTCTTATCAGCCCCAGCATTTT	CSASPGSYQPQHF
-	TRBJ1-1	TRBV9	-	17	TGTGCCAGCAGCCCAACAAACAGGGTTACGGATTTCACTGAAGCTTTCTTT	CASSPTNRVTDFTEAFF
TRBD2	TRBJ2-4	TRBV11-1	-	18	TGTGCCAGCAGCTTAGTGATCTCTAGCGGACGGGGCAAAAACATTCAGTACTTC	CASSLVISSGRGKNIQYF
-	TRBJ1-1	TRBV6-5	many	15	TGTGCCAGCAGTTACTCTGAAGGGGTAATTGCTGAAGCTTTCTTT	CASSYSEGVIAEAFF
-	TRBJ1-1	TRBV4-1	-	12	TGCGCCAGCAGCCAAATGAACACTGAAGCTTTCTTT	CASSQMNTEAFF
TRBD1	TRBJ2-7	TRBV12-3/TRBV12-4	few	16	TGTGCCAGCACCAACAGACAGGGTTCTGGCTCCTACGAGCAGTACTTC	CASTNRQGSGSYEQYF
TRBD1	TRBJ1-2	TRBV7-2	-	15	TGTGCCAGCAGCCTACAGGGACAGGGGGCGAATGGCTACACCTTC	CASSLQGQGANGYTF
-	TRBJ1-5	TRBV20-1	few	14	TGCAGTGCTAGAGATAGGCAGGGCCGCCAGCCCCAGCATTTT	CSARDRQGRQPQHF
TRBD2	TRBJ2-1	TRBV11-2	-	17	TGTGCCAGCAGCTTAGTGGGCGGGGGGGCCGGGTACAATGAGCAGTTCTTC	CASSLVGGGAGYNEQFF
-	TRBJ2-1	TRBV2	-	12	TGTGCCATCAAACCCTATACCTATGAGCAGTTCTTC	CAIKPYTYEQFF
-	TRBJ2-7	TRBV7-2	few	15	TGTGCCAGCAGCTTCAAGGGGGACCCCTCCTACGAGCAGTACTTC	CASSFKGDPSYEQYF
-	TRBJ2-3	TRBV15	few	14	TGTGCCACCAGCAGAGATTGGGAAACAGATACGCAGTATTTT	CATSRDWETDTQYF
-	TRBJ2-5	TRBV4-3	few	15	TGCGCCAGCAGCCAGGAGGGTGCCCAAGGAGAGACCCAGTACTTC	CASSQEGAQGETQYF
TRBD2	TRBJ2-1	TRBV9	-	17	TGTGCCAGCAGCGTAGTCCCCCAGCGGGGCCTCTACAATGAGCAGTTCTTC	CASSVVPQRGLYNEQFF
-	TRBJ2-7	TRBV12-3/TRBV12-4	few	13	TGTGCCAGCAGACCTACAGGGTGGCACGAGCAGTACTTC	CASRPTGWHEQYF
-	TRBJ1-6	TRBV20-1	many	13	TGCAGTGCTAGAGATATGAACAGGCCACCCCTCCACTTT	CSARDMNRPPLHF
-	TRBJ1-1	TRBV4-3	many	12	TGCGCCAGCAGCCAAGGAGGGGTTGAAGCTTTCTTT	CASSQGGVEAFF
-	TRBJ2-3	TRBV24-1	few	15	TGTGCCACCAGTGGATGGGGCCAGGGCACAGATACGCAGTATTTT	CATSGWGQGTDTQYF
TRBD2	TRBJ2-5	TRBV18	few	16	TGTGCCAGCTCACCGCCGAGGAGCGGGACCCAAGAGACCCAGTACTTC	CASSPPRSGTQETQYF
-	TRBJ1-2	TRBV7-2	many	13	TGTGCCAGCAGCTTAGGGGGTACTTATGGCTACACCTTC	CASSLGGTYGYTF
-	TRBJ1-2	TRBV29-1	many	12	TGCAGCGTCCTTGGCGGGGATTATGGCTACACCTTC	CSVLGGDYGYTF
-	TRBJ2-1	TRBV7-9	few	12	TGTGCCAGCAGCTTATCCCCGCGTGAGCAGTTCTTC	CASSLSPREQFF
TRBD1	TRBJ1-5	TRBV20-1	many	17	TGCAGTGCTAGAGATTTTAGGGACAGGGGGCTTAATCAGCCCCAGCATTTT	CSARDFRDRGLNQPQHF
-	TRBJ1-5	TRBV7-2	many	15	TGTGCCAGCAGTCCCGGGACTGATAGCAATCAGCCCCAGCATTTT	CASSPGTDSNQPQHF
-	TRBJ1-1	TRBV7-9	-	14	TGTGCCAGCAGCCGCCCCGTGCAGGGCACTGAAGCTTTCTTT	CASSRPVQGTEAFF
-	TRBJ1-3	TRBV29-1	many	14	TGCAGCGTCTACTCAGATCGAACTGGAAAGGGCATATATTTT	CSVYSDRTGKGIYF
-	TRBJ2-4	TRBV5-1	few	13	TGCGCCAGCAGCTTGGAGCCTTGGGACATTCAGTACTTC	CASSLEPWDIQYF
TRBD1	TRBJ2-3	TRBV6-1	many	15	TGTGCCAGCAGAAGCGCGACAGGGCGTAGAGATACGCAGTATTTT	CASRSATGRRDTQYF
-	TRBJ2-1	TRBV29-1	many	16	TGCAGCGTTGAAGCGGTCACAGGCCTTCCCCACAATGAGCAGTTCTTC	CSVEAVTGLPHNEQFF